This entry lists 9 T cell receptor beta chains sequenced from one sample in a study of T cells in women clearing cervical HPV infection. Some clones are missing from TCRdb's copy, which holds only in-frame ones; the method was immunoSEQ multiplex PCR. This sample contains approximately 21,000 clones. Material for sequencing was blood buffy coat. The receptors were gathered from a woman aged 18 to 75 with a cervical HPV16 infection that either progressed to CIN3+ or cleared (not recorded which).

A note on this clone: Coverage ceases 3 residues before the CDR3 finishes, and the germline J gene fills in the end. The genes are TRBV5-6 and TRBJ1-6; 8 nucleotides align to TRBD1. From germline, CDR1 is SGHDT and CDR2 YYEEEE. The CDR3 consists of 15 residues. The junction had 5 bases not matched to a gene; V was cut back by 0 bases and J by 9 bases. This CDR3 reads CASSLVGTGASPLHF. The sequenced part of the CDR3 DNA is TGTGCCAGCAGCTTGGTAGGGACAGGTGCTTCACCC.

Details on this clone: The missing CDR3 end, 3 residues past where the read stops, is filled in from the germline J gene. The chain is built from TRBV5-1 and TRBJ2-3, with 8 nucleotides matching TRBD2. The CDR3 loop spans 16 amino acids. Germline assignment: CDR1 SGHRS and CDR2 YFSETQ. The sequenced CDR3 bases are TGCGCCAGCAGCTTGACCGGGGGGGCTCTCCAAGAGACG. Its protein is CASSLTGGALQET. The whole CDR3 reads CASSLTGGALQETQYF.

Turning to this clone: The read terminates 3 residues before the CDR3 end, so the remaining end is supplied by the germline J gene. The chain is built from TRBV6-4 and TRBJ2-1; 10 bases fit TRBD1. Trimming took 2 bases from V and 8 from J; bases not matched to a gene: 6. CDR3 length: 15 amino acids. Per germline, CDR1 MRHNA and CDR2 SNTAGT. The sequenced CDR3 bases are TGTGCCAGCAGTGACGCGTTGACAGGGGGCGATGAG. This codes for CASSDALTGGDE. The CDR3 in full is CASSDALTGGDEQFF.

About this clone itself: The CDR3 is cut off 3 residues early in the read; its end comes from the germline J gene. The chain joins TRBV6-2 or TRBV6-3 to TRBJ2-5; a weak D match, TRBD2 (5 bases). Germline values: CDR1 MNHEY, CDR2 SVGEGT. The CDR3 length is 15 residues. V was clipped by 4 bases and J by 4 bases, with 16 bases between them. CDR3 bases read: TGTGCCAGCAGTTCCATAACCCTAGCCGGAGAGACC. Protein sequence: CASSSITLAGET. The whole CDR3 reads CASSSITLAGETQYF.

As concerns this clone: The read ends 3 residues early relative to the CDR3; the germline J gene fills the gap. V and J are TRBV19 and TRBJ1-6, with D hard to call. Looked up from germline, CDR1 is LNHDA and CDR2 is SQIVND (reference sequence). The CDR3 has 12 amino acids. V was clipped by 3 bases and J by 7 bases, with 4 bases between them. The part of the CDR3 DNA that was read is TGTGCCAGTAGTATGCAGAATTCACCC. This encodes CASSMQNSP. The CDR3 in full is CASSMQNSPLHF.

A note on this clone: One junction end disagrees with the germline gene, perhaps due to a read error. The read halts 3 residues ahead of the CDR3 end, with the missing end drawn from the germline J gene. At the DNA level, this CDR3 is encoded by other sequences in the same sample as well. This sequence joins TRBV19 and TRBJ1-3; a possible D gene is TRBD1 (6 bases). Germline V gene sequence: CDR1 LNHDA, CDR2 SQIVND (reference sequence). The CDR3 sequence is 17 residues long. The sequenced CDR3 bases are TGTGCCAGTAGTATCATAATCGGACAGACCCGCGGGAACACA. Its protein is CASSIIIGQTRGNT. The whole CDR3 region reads CASSIIIGQTRGNTIYF.

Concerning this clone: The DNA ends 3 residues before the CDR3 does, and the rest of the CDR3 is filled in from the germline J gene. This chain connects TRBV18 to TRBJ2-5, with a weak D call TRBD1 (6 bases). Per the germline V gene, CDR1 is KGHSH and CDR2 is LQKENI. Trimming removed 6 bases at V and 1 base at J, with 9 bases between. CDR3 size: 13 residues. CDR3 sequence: CASSLGAQETQYF. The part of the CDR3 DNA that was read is TGTGCCAGCTCGTTGGGGGCCCAAGAGACC. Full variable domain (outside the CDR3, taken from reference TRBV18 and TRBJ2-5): NAGVMQNPRHLVRRRGQEARLRCSPMKGHSHVYWYRQLPEEGLKFMVYLQKENIIDESGMPKERFSAEFPKEGPSILRIQQVVRGDSAAYFCASSLGAQETQYFGPGTRLLVL.

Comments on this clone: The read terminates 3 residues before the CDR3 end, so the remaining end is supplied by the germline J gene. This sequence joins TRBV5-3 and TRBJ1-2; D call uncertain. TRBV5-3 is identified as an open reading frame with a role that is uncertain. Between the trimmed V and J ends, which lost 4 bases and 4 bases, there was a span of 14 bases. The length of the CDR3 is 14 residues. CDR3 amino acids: CARSPQGLLYGYTF. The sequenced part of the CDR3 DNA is TGTGCCAGAAGCCCACAAGGACTGCTCTATGGC.

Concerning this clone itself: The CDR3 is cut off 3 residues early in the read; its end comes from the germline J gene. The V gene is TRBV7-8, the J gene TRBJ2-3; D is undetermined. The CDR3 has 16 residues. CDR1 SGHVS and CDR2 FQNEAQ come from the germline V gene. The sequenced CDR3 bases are TGTGCCAGCAGCCAAGAACGTACAAGGCAGGTCGAGACG. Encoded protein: CASSQERTRQVET. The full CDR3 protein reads CASSQERTRQVETQYF.